This T cell receptor (beta chain) was retrieved from a study of shared clonotypes between healthy human individuals. Study at large: Each donor had three CD4 naive, three CD4 memory, two CD8 naive and one CD8 memory plate. The study's findings and limits: Rarefaction curves obtained for sorted subsets showed sequencing incomplete despite large depth.

The authors split each subset's genomic DNA evenly across several immunoSEQ plates. Data came from immunoSEQ multiplex PCR; TCRdb stores just in-frame clones and leaves some out. The sample includes about 2 million clones, 85% to 95% of them seen just once. The germline V and J ends were trimmed by 0 bases and 0 bases, with 10 bases remaining between them. The CDR3 has 16 residues. Per the germline V gene, CDR1 is WNHNN and CDR2 is SYGVQD (reference sequence). A word on this clone: Its target is not known.

This receptor was obtained from a man between 18 and 29 years old in good health. The sequencing input was naive CD4+ T cells sorted from blood. Noted subset: CD45RA+ positively selected. The chain recombines TRBV10-1 with TRBJ2-3; no clear D. CDR3 sequence reads: CASSESGLGSTDTQYF. CDR3 in DNA: TGCGCCAGCAGTGAGTCGGGGTTGGGGAGCACAGATACGCAGTATTTT.